These 27 T cell receptor beta chains came from one sample sequenced in a study of cytomegalovirus exposure and HLA in healthy donors. The PCR employed 60 Vbeta primers together with 13 Jbeta primers. Using immunoSEQ multiplex PCR, the repertoire was profiled, and TCRdb retains in-frame clones only, with some absent. The table records 110,000 to 150,000 clones, about three quarters of them present only once. The sample consisted of PBMCs. Receptors were obtained from a man aged 35 to 55 in good health and CMV-seropositive.

This clone has a handful of counts. This chain connects TRBV27 to TRBJ1-6, with D tentatively TRBD1 (6 bases). Trimming removed 6 bases at V and 8 bases at J, with 11 bases between. The CDR3 extends over 13 amino acids. The germline gives CDR1 MNHEY, CDR2 SMNVEV (reference sequence). The CDR3 region is CASSSRGHSPLHF. CDR3 bases: TGTGCCAGCAGCAGCAGGGGTCATTCACCCCTCCACTTT.

The V call is TRBV4-1, the J call TRBJ1-1; 9 bases fit TRBD1. Trimming took 0 bases from V and 4 from J; bases not matched to a gene: 3. There are 15 residues in the CDR3. The germline V gene encodes CDR1 MGHRA and CDR2 YSYEKL. The CDR3 here is CASSQEVTGGTEAFF. CDR3 sequence (DNA): TGCGCCAGCAGCCAAGAGGTGACAGGGGGCACTGAAGCTTTCTTT.

The chain uses TRBV7-9 and TRBJ1-1; no definite D call. The V end was cut by 1 base, the J end by 3 bases, with 9 bases between. The CDR3 runs to 14 residues. The germline V gene encodes CDR1 SEHNR and CDR2 FQNEAQ (reference sequence). The CDR3 coding sequence is TGTGCCAGCAGCTTAGTAGTGGGAGACACTGAAGCTTTCTTT. The encoded protein is CASSLVVGDTEAFF.

CDR3 in amino acids: CALGPRPGHSPLHF. DNA for the CDR3: TGTGCCCTTGGCCCACGACCGGGTCATTCACCCCTCCACTTT. The gene calls are TRBV7-2 and TRBJ1-6; unclear D gene. Between the trimmed V and J ends, which lost 11 bases and 8 bases, there was a span of 19 bases. Germline V gene sequence: CDR1 SGHTA, CDR2 FQGNSA. This CDR3 has 14 amino acids. Together with reference TRBV7-2 and TRBJ1-6, the CDR3 gives the full variable domain: GAGVSQSPSNKVTEKGKDVELRCDPISGHTALYWYRQSLGQGLEFLIYFQGNSAPDKSGLPSDRFSAERTGGSVSTLTIQRTQQEDSAVYLCALGPRPGHSPLHFGNGTRLTVT.

The CDR3 reads CASSALPGQTYEQYF. As DNA, the CDR3 is TGTGCCAGCAGCGCTTTACCGGGACAAACCTACGAGCAGTACTTC. The chain couples TRBV7-6 to TRBJ2-7, with a tentative D call TRBD1 (6 bases). V was shortened by 5 bases and J by 2 bases, with 16 bases between the two germline ends. Germline CDR1 is SGHVS and CDR2 is FNYEAQ. The CDR3 has 15 residues.

This chain uses TRBV5-1 with TRBJ2-5; 8 bases are shared with TRBD2. The V and J ends lost 6 bases and 5 bases, in that order; junction bases with no gene match: 9. CDR3 length: 14 amino acids. Germline lookup yields CDR1 SGHRS and CDR2 YFSETQ. The CDR3 DNA sequence: TGCGCCAGCAACAGCGGGGGATCCCAGGAGACCCAGTACTTC. It translates to CASNSGGSQETQYF.

The rearrangement links TRBV6-1 to TRBJ2-5; TRBD1 agrees at 10 bases. Germline V CDR1 and CDR2: MNHNS, SASEGT. The CDR3 is 15 amino acids. Unmatched junction bases numbered 9, after V lost 7 bases and J lost 4 bases. The CDR3 reads CASTQDRGTGETQYF. DNA of the CDR3: TGTGCCAGCACCCAGGACAGGGGGACAGGAGAGACCCAGTACTTC.

There are a few counts of this clone. This chain links TRBV7-8 with TRBJ2-7; the D gene is possibly TRBD1 (6 bases). This CDR3 has 13 residues. Looked up from germline, CDR1 is SGHVS and CDR2 is FQNEAQ. With 6 bases removed from V and 4 bases from J, the gap between germline ends came to 13 bases. CDR3 sequence reads: CASSLIGGYEQYF. In DNA, the CDR3 is TGTGCCAGCAGTCTAATAGGGGGATACGAGCAGTACTTC.

V gene TRBV2 combines with J gene TRBJ1-2, with TRBD1 matching 10 bases. The length of the CDR3 is 13 residues. The trim removed 8 bases at V and 7 bases at J, leaving 7 bases unmatched. Per the germline V gene, CDR1 is SNHLY and CDR2 is FYNNEI. The chain's CDR3 is CASSGQGQGGYTF. The CDR3 region has the DNA TGTGCCAGCTCGGGACAGGGGCAAGGTGGCTACACCTTC.

The chain links TRBV28 to TRBJ2-7, with D tentatively TRBD1 (5 bases). Germline CDR1 is MDHEN and CDR2 is SYDVKM. The CDR3 totals 15 residues. V lost 3 bases and J lost 0, with 12 bases in between. The CDR3 reads CASSLEDRYSYEQYF. In DNA form, the CDR3 reads TGTGCCAGCAGTTTGGAAGACAGATACTCCTACGAGCAGTACTTC.

The chain carries TRBV7-2 and TRBJ2-7; D unclear. The CDR3 spans 14 residues. Germline V gives CDR1 SGHTA, CDR2 FQGNSA. The V and J ends lost 2 bases and 0 bases respectively, with 8 bases between them. This chain's CDR3 is CASSLSQLSYEQYF. The CDR3 DNA sequence: TGTGCCAGCAGCTTATCCCAACTCTCCTACGAGCAGTACTTC. The full variable domain, rest sourced from reference TRBV7-2 and TRBJ2-7, is GAGVSQSPSNKVTEKGKDVELRCDPISGHTALYWYRQSLGQGLEFLIYFQGNSAPDKSGLPSDRFSAERTGGSVSTLTIQRTQQEDSAVYLCASSLSQLSYEQYFGPGTRLTVT.

This clone came up a few times. The rearrangement uses TRBV2 and TRBJ2-3, with 7 bases aligning to TRBD1. The CDR3 loop spans 13 amino acids. Germline trimming cut 6 bases from V and 4 bases from J; bases unmatched to any gene: 4. Germline V gene lookup returns CDR1 SNHLY and CDR2 FYNNEI. CDR3 in DNA: TGTGCCAGCAGACGAACAGGGGCAGATACGCAGTATTTT. Protein: CASRRTGADTQYF. Full variable domain (outside the CDR3, taken from reference TRBV2 and TRBJ2-3): EPEVTQTPSHQVTQMGQEVILRCVPISNHLYFYWYRQILGQKVEFLVSFYNNEISEKSEIFDDQFSVERPDGSNFTLKIRSTKLEDSAMYFCASRRTGADTQYFGPGTRLTVL.

This clone occurred once. The chain carries TRBV6-5 and TRBJ2-7, with 10 positions matching TRBD2. V gave up 6 bases and J gave up 3 bases; unmatched junction bases: 5. Germline V gene lookup returns CDR1 MNHEY and CDR2 SVGAGI. This CDR3 spans 14 amino acids. CDR3: CASRLAGVLYEQYF. CDR3 nucleotide sequence: TGTGCCAGCAGGCTAGCGGGAGTGCTCTACGAGCAGTACTTC.

CDR3 in DNA: TGCGCCAGCAGCCAAGGCCCAGTGGCGGGAGGTCATGAGCAGTTCTTC. As protein: CASSQGPVAGGHEQFF. The chain recombines TRBV4-3 with TRBJ2-1; 8 nucleotides line up with TRBD2. Germline values: CDR1 LGHNA, CDR2 YSLEER. V was pared by 1 base and J by 8 bases, with 10 bases of the junction left unmatched. The CDR3 loop spans 16 amino acids.

This chain connects TRBV11-3 to TRBJ2-3; a weak D match, TRBD2 (6 bases). V lost 2 bases to trimming and J lost 2 bases, with 14 bases between them. The germline CDR1 and CDR2 sequences are SGHNT and YENEEA. The CDR3 length is 16 residues. CDR3 region: CASSLKAGSLTDTQYF. CDR3 nucleotides: TGTGCCAGCAGCTTAAAGGCGGGGAGCCTCACAGATACGCAGTATTTT.

V usage is TRBV5-1 and J usage is TRBJ1-5; 7 bases agree with TRBD1. Germline values: CDR1 SGHRS, CDR2 YFSETQ. This CDR3 has 14 amino acids. Germline trimming cut 4 bases from V and 5 bases from J; bases unmatched to any gene: 6. The CDR3 reads CASSPQTGHQPQHF. CDR3 DNA sequence: TGCGCCAGCAGCCCCCAGACAGGGCATCAGCCCCAGCATTTT.

The gene calls are TRBV5-6 and TRBJ1-1, with 7 bases matching TRBD1. Losses at the gene ends were 4 bases for V and 4 bases for J; bases not matched to a gene: 7. Germline CDR1 is SGHDT and CDR2 is YYEEEE. The CDR3 has 14 amino acids. The CDR3 coding sequence is TGTGCCAGCAGCCCGACAGGGTTCGGCACTGAAGCTTTCTTT. Residues: CASSPTGFGTEAFF.

The CDR3 loop reads CASSLRTGSNQPQHF. The CDR3 DNA is TGTGCCAGCAGTTTAAGGACGGGGAGCAATCAGCCCCAGCATTTT. This chain uses TRBV28 with TRBJ1-5, with D uncertain. Germline V gene data show CDR1 as MDHEN and CDR2 as SYDVKM. Trimming took 2 bases from V and 1 from J, leaving 9 bases between them. This CDR3 spans 15 amino acids. The complete variable domain, with remaining parts taken from reference TRBV28 and TRBJ1-5, reads DVKVTQSSRYLVKRTGEKVFLECVQDMDHENMFWYRQDPGLGLRLIYFSYDVKMKEKGDIPEGYSVSREKKERFSLILESASTNQTSMYLCASSLRTGSNQPQHFGDGTRLSIL.

This chain links TRBV18 with TRBJ2-7, with D perhaps TRBD1 (7 bases). Germline V gene lookup returns CDR1 KGHSH and CDR2 LQKENI. The CDR3 runs to 16 residues. Deletions cut 3 bases from V and 5 bases from J, with 20 bases between. DNA for the CDR3: TGTGCCAGCTCACCCCTCCAGGGGGGACTTTCCGACGAGCAGTACTTC. Its protein is CASSPLQGGLSDEQYF.

V and J are TRBV7-3 and TRBJ2-3; D not certain. This CDR3 is 13 amino acids long. Trimming shortened V by 2 bases and J by 6 bases, and 9 bases separated the two germline ends. Germline CDR1 and CDR2: SGHTA and FQGTGA. The CDR3 is CASSLGPADTQYF. Here the CDR3 DNA reads TGTGCCAGCAGCTTAGGGCCAGCCGATACGCAGTATTTT.

V and J are TRBV14 and TRBJ1-1, with 7 bases that match TRBD1. Germline V gene sequence: CDR1 SGHDN, CDR2 FVKESK. The length of the CDR3 is 17 residues. Trimming took 0 bases from V and 7 from J; bases not matched to a gene: 14. Here the CDR3 reads CASSQDPGTAKDFEAFF. CDR3 DNA: TGTGCCAGCAGCCAAGATCCCGGGACAGCCAAAGATTTTGAAGCTTTCTTT.

The genes are TRBV29-1 and TRBJ2-3; tentatively, D is TRBD2 (7 bases). Germline V gene data show CDR1 as SQVTM and CDR2 as ANQGSEA. The CDR3 contains 13 residues. V was pared by 6 bases and J by 3 bases, with 13 bases between. The CDR3 nucleotides read TGCAGCGTGGGGGAGGGGGTAACAGATACGCAGTATTTT. Residues: CSVGEGVTDTQYF.

V gene TRBV4-1 combines with J gene TRBJ2-5, with TRBD2 matching over 9 bases. The CDR3 totals 17 residues. Trimming removed 5 bases from V and 1 base from J; junction bases left unmatched: 11. Germline CDR1 is MGHRA and CDR2 is YSYEKL. As DNA, the CDR3 is TGCGCCAGCAGCGGAGTAGATAGCGGGAGATTCCAAGAGACCCAGTACTTC. Its protein product is CASSGVDSGRFQETQYF.

The genes are TRBV2 and TRBJ1-2; no clear D. Germline CDR1 reads SNHLY; CDR2 reads FYNNEI. The CDR3 totals 15 residues. V shed 3 bases and J shed 1 base, with 12 bases lying between them. The DNA of the CDR3 is TGTGCCAGCAGTGATGGCGGTGGCAATAACTATGGCTACACCTTC. Residues: CASSDGGGNNYGYTF.

The chain is built from TRBV19 and TRBJ2-6; D uncertain. Trimming stripped 9 bases from V and 0 bases from J, with 6 bases between. From germline, CDR1 is LNHDA and CDR2 SQIVND (reference sequence). CDR3 length equals 13 residues. In nucleotides, the CDR3 is TGTGCCAGCCGGTTCTCTGGGGCCAACGTCCTGACTTTC. Translation: CASRFSGANVLTF. The full variable domain, with the rest looked up from reference TRBV19 and TRBJ2-6, is DGGITQSPKYLFRKEGQNVTLSCEQNLNHDAMYWYRQDPGQGLRLIYYSQIVNDFQKGDIAEGYSVSREKKESFPLTVTSAQKNPTAFYLCASRFSGANVLTFGAGSRLTVL.

At least ten counts were recorded for this clone. The V call is TRBV6-6, the J call TRBJ2-7; D is perhaps TRBD2 (5 bases). V was trimmed by 0 bases and J by 5 bases, leaving 8 bases between them. CDR1 MNHNY and CDR2 SVGAGI come from the germline V gene (reference sequence). The CDR3 consists of 13 residues. CDR3 sequence (DNA): TGTGCCAGCAGTTACTCGACTACCAACGAGCAGTACTTC. It specifies CASSYSTTNEQYF.

The V gene is TRBV6-6, the J gene TRBJ1-6; D is uncertain. The germline V gene has CDR1 MNHNY and CDR2 SVGAGI (reference sequence). V gave up 0 bases and J gave up 10 bases, with 13 bases separating them. The CDR3 runs 15 residues. This chain's CDR3 is CASSYSEGVGSPLHF. CDR3 nucleotides: TGTGCCAGCAGTTACTCGGAGGGTGTCGGATCACCCCTCCACTTT.